Listed below are T cell receptor beta chains from one sample, sequenced in a study of beta chain features in type 1 diabetes. TCRdb keeps only in-frame clones here, not all; method: immunoSEQ multiplex PCR. The sample consists of hundreds of thousands of clones, about 14% of them appearing once. The sequenced sample was naive CD4+ T cells from blood. These receptors originate from a man between 18 and 29 years old in good health. Both conserved end residues are part of each CDR3. Each record gives: J gene, clone size, D gene, V gene, CDR3 protein, CDR3 DNA. The D gene is left open where the match is weak. Clone size is shown for a subset of rows, as once, few, many or a class of expanded clone.

TRBJ1-2	NA	TRBD1	TRBV25-1	CASSEFLSGGNYGYTF	TGTGCCAGCAGTGAATTCTTGTCAGGGGGCAACTATGGCTACACCTTC
TRBJ1-4	NA	NA	TRBV7-2	CASSHYRGKRFF	TGTGCCAGCAGCCACTACAGAGGAAAGAGGTTTTTT
TRBJ1-2	NA	NA	TRBV30	CAWTRGISTGYTF	TGTGCCTGGACCAGGGGAATAAGCACTGGCTACACCTTC
TRBJ2-2	NA	NA	TRBV7-9	CASSIGHPNTGELFF	TGTGCCAGCAGCATTGGACACCCGAACACCGGGGAGCTGTTTTTT
TRBJ2-7	NA	NA	TRBV4-2	CASSPRAVDYEQYF	TGTGCCAGCAGCCCCAGGGCAGTAGATTACGAGCAGTACTTC
TRBJ2-2	few	TRBD1	TRBV28	CASLGTGNTGELFF	TGTGCCAGCCTTGGGACAGGGAACACCGGGGAGCTGTTTTTT
TRBJ1-2	NA	NA	TRBV28	CASSRQQYGYTF	TGTGCCAGCAGTCGACAGCAGTACGGCTACACCTTC
TRBJ1-6	NA	NA	TRBV7-9	CASSVVGGARNSPLHF	TGTGCCAGCAGCGTAGTAGGGGGGGCGCGTAATTCACCCCTCCACTTT
TRBJ1-1	NA	NA	TRBV14	CASSQDRNTEAFF	TGTGCCAGCAGCCAAGATAGGAACACTGAAGCTTTCTTT
TRBJ2-4	few	TRBD1	TRBV5-1	CASRPGQGVQDIQYF	TGCGCCAGCAGGCCCGGACAGGGTGTGCAAGACATTCAGTACTTC
TRBJ1-6	NA	NA	TRBV30	CAWGTMSNSPLHF	TGTGCCTGGGGTACTATGTCCAATTCACCCCTCCACTTT
TRBJ2-5	NA	TRBD1	TRBV7-2	CASSPSRGQGRETQYF	TGTGCCAGCAGCCCGTCCCGGGGACAGGGTCGTGAGACCCAGTACTTC
TRBJ2-7	few	NA	TRBV7-2	CASSPGTSNEQYF	TGTGCCAGCAGCCCGGGGACTTCAAACGAGCAGTACTTC
TRBJ2-2	NA	TRBD1	TRBV2	CASSEPGQGTGELFF	TGTGCCAGCAGTGAACCGGGACAGGGGACCGGGGAGCTGTTTTTT
TRBJ2-5	few	TRBD1	TRBV18	CASSPRTGDVSETQYF	TGTGCCAGCTCACCACGGACAGGGGACGTTTCAGAGACCCAGTACTTC
TRBJ1-4	few	NA	TRBV14	CASSRVSYSTNEKLFF	TGTGCCAGCAGCCGGGTCAGCTACTCAACTAATGAAAAACTGTTTTTT
TRBJ1-2	few	NA	TRBV7-9	CASARGANYGYTF	TGTGCCAGCGCCCGGGGAGCTAACTATGGCTACACCTTC
TRBJ1-1	NA	NA	TRBV5-1	CASSLTGTRPMNTEAFF	TGCGCCAGCAGCTTAACCGGGACTCGCCCTATGAACACTGAAGCTTTCTTT
TRBJ1-2	NA	TRBD1	TRBV9	CASSVVGTGGYGYTF	TGTGCCAGCAGCGTAGTTGGGACAGGGGGCTATGGCTACACCTTC
TRBJ2-3	NA	NA	TRBV23-1	CASSQSSADTQYF	TGCGCCAGCAGTCAATCGTCGGCAGATACGCAGTATTTT
TRBJ1-2	once	NA	TRBV30	CAWKPREVKDGYAF	TGTGCCTGGAAGCCCCGTGAGGTAAAGGATGGCTACGCCTTC
TRBJ2-1	NA	NA	TRBV25-1	CASSEYKTASSYNEQFF	TGTGCCAGCAGTGAATATAAGACAGCTAGCTCCTACAATGAGCAGTTCTTC
TRBJ2-2	NA	NA	TRBV4-2	CASSPLREELFF	TGTGCCAGCAGCCCATTAAGAGAGGAGCTGTTTTTT
TRBJ2-3	NA	NA	TRBV15	CATSRDADTQYF	TGTGCCACCAGCAGAGATGCAGATACGCAGTATTTT
TRBJ2-3	NA	TRBD2	TRBV7-6	CASSLGARGGQDTQYF	TGTGCCAGCAGCTTAGGCGCGCGGGGGGGCCAGGATACGCAGTATTTT
TRBJ1-1	few	NA	TRBV9	CASSVQGALNTEAFF	TGTGCCAGCAGCGTTCAAGGGGCCCTCAACACTGAAGCTTTCTTT
TRBJ2-3	NA	NA	TRBV6-1	CASSERGNRAPDTQYF	TGTGCCAGCAGTGAGAGGGGAAACCGGGCCCCAGATACGCAGTATTTT
TRBJ1-4	NA	NA	TRBV10-3	CAISTGGDPREKLFF	TGTGCCATCAGTACCGGTGGGGACCCGCGGGAAAAACTGTTTTTT
TRBJ1-5	NA	NA	TRBV6-1	CASNEGQPQHF	TGTGCCAGCAATGAGGGCCAGCCCCAGCATTTT
TRBJ2-7	NA	TRBD2	TRBV6-6	CASSYPGRKYEQYF	TGTGCCAGCAGTTACCCCGGGAGGAAATACGAGCAGTACTTC
TRBJ2-1	NA	TRBD2	TRBV5-4	CASSLGGREGDEQFF	TGTGCCAGCAGCTTGGGAGGTAGGGAGGGCGATGAGCAGTTCTTC
TRBJ2-1	NA	NA	TRBV11-3	CASSPLSQRGPHEQFF	TGTGCCAGCAGCCCCCTGTCCCAAAGAGGTCCCCATGAGCAGTTCTTC
TRBJ2-1	few	TRBD2	TRBV9	CASSVSGLASYNEQFF	TGTGCCAGCAGCGTGTCAGGACTAGCGTCCTACAATGAGCAGTTCTTC